The clone carrying this T cell receptor (beta chain) was detected a few times. Library preparation (for TCRbeta) was performed with unique molecular identifiers. TCRdb reprocessed the PCR reads with MiXCR, giving one entry per CDR3 protein. The sample has roughly 610,000 distinct CDR3 sequences; roughly a tenth are singletons. The data derive from a study of T-cell reconstitution after alpha-beta-depleted transplantation in children. Germline V CDR1 and CDR2: KGHDR, SFDVKD. The CDR3 extends over 16 amino acids. Trimming pared 0 bases from V and 5 bases from J, leaving 14 bases between. The chain combines TRBV24-1 with TRBJ2-3, with a tentative D call TRBD2 (6 bases). The source material was PBMCs from the stem cell graft donor, sampled from the stem cell graft. The clonotype was recovered from a human donor who donated a stem cell graft to a child with acute myeloid leukemia. The CDR3 DNA reads TGTGCCACCAGTGATTTGCTTCCGGGAGAGGAAGATACGCAGTATTTT. Its translation is CATSDLLPGEEDTQYF.